Each of the 28 T cell receptor beta chains below was sequenced from the same sample in a study of shared clonotypes between healthy human individuals. The data were produced by immunoSEQ multiplex PCR, yet TCRdb's version contains in-frame clones alone and is incomplete. Here the sample spans 400,000 to 600,000 clones, 60% to 80% being singletons. Material: PBMCs. The receptor source for this set is a woman aged 40 to 50 in good health. Some clones in this sample may be carry-over from other donors' samples.

The rearrangement uses TRBV7-2 and TRBJ2-7, with D tentatively TRBD1 or TRBD2 (6 bases each). The CDR3 consists of 14 residues. The ends were cut back, 5 bases at V and 3 bases at J, with 14 bases in the middle. Germline CDR1 and CDR2: SGHTA and FQGNSA. The chain's CDR3 is CASSPLQGLYEQYF. The CDR3 DNA is TGTGCCAGCAGCCCCTTACAGGGACTCTACGAGCAGTACTTC.

This clone was observed a handful of times. The genes are TRBV7-2 and TRBJ2-1; D gene uncertain. CDR1 SGHTA and CDR2 FQGNSA come from the germline V gene. The V and J ends lost 5 bases and 7 bases respectively, with 12 bases between them. The CDR3 has 13 residues. CDR3 loop: CASSPGPANEQFF. The DNA of the CDR3 is TGTGCCAGCAGCCCCGGGCCTGCGAATGAGCAGTTCTTC.

The chain combines TRBV7-3 with TRBJ2-2, with 9 nucleotides matching TRBD1. The CDR3 loop spans 15 amino acids. With V trimmed by 5 bases and J by 1 base, 2 bases remained unmatched. Looked up from germline, CDR1 is SGHTA and CDR2 is FQGTGA. In DNA form, the CDR3 reads TGTGCCAGCAGCCCGGGACAGGGGAACACCGGGGAGCTGTTTTTT. Translated, it gives CASSPGQGNTGELFF. The whole variable domain, remainder taken from reference TRBV7-3 and TRBJ2-2, is GAGVSQTPSNKVTEKGKYVELRCDPISGHTALYWYRQSLGQGPEFLIYFQGTGAADDSGLPNDRFFAVRPEGSVSTLKIQRTERGDSAVYLCASSPGQGNTGELFFGEGSRLTVL.

The gene calls are TRBV18 and TRBJ2-7, with D uncertain. V was shortened by 3 bases and J by 0 bases, with 9 bases between the two germline ends. This CDR3 has 14 residues. The germline gives CDR1 KGHSH, CDR2 LQKENI. CDR3 in amino acids: CASSPTTASYEQYF. CDR3 nucleotide sequence: TGTGCCAGCTCACCTACGACGGCCTCCTACGAGCAGTACTTC.

This clone was counted a few times. The chain is built from TRBV10-2 and TRBJ1-1; TRBD1 agrees at 11 bases. The CDR3 contains 14 residues. Per the germline V gene, CDR1 is WSHSY and CDR2 is SAAADI. The trim removed 6 bases at V and 2 bases at J, leaving 2 bases unmatched. DNA for the CDR3: TGCGCCAGCAGGGACAGGGGGCTCAACACTGAAGCTTTCTTT. The encoded protein is CASRDRGLNTEAFF.

CDR3 amino acids: CASSLQGAQTEAFF. For the CDR3, the DNA is TGCGCCAGCAGCTTGCAGGGGGCGCAAACTGAAGCTTTCTTT. The rearrangement links TRBV5-1 to TRBJ1-1; TRBD1 aligns across 8 bases. This CDR3 is built from 14 residues. Trimming cost V 1 base and J 5 bases; bases outside gene matches: 4. Germline V lookup: CDR1 SGHRS, CDR2 YFSETQ.

The rearrangement joins TRBV9 to TRBJ1-2, with TRBD1 as a possible D gene (6 bases). The V end lost 4 bases, the J end lost 6 bases, and 19 bases lay between the germline ends. The germline gives CDR1 SGDLS, CDR2 YYNGEE. This CDR3 is 15 amino acids long. Here the CDR3 reads CASSTALGGGDGYTF. CDR3 DNA sequence: TGTGCCAGCAGCACAGCGCTAGGGGGAGGCGATGGCTACACCTTC. Based on the CDR3 plus reference TRBV9 and TRBJ1-2, the full variable domain is DSGVTQTPKHLITATGQRVTLRCSPRSGDLSVYWYQQSLDQGLQFLIQYYNGEERAKGNILERFSAQQFPDLHSELNLSSLELGDSALYFCASSTALGGGDGYTFGSGTRLTVV.

The gene calls are TRBV11-2 and TRBJ2-7; possibly TRBD2 for D (5 bases). This CDR3 has 14 amino acids. CDR1 is SGHAT and CDR2 is FQNNGV in the germline V gene. The V end was cut by 5 bases, the J end by 8 bases, with 19 bases between. The chain's CDR3 is CASSPASSRVQQYF. The DNA of the CDR3 is TGTGCCAGCAGCCCGGCTTCTAGCAGAGTCCAGCAGTACTTC.

CDR3 sequence (DNA): TGTGCCAGCAGCAGGGGACCGACAGTCTACGAGCAGTACTTC. Encoded protein: CASSRGPTVYEQYF. V is TRBV6-5 and J is TRBJ2-7, with D tentatively TRBD1 (6 bases). The CDR3 is 14 residues long. Trimming stripped 6 bases from V and 3 bases from J, with 15 bases between. The germline V gene has CDR1 MNHEY and CDR2 SVGAGI.

The rearrangement uses TRBV30 and TRBJ1-1; D is undetermined. The germline V gene has CDR1 GTSNPN and CDR2 SVGIG (reference sequence). This CDR3 has 11 amino acids. Trimming pared 0 bases from V and 11 bases from J, leaving 10 bases between. CDR3 coding DNA: TGTGCCTGGAGTGTTGGGGAGTTGGCTTTCTTT. Protein sequence: CAWSVGELAFF.

V and J are TRBV18 and TRBJ2-1, with no clear D. Per germline, CDR1 KGHSH and CDR2 LQKENI. The CDR3 is 12 amino acids. Trimming shortened V by 2 bases and J by 10 bases, and 9 bases separated the two germline ends. CDR3 in DNA: TGTGCCAGCTCACCAAGCCGAGGAGAGCAGTTCTTC. It is translated as CASSPSRGEQFF.

In regard to this clone: A far more abundant clone sits one base away, making this likely a read error. This rearrangement joins TRBV2 to TRBJ2-1, with D tentatively TRBD2 (6 bases). In germline, CDR1 is SNHLY, CDR2 FYNNEI. The CDR3 is 15 amino acids. CDR3 in DNA: TGTGCCTGCAGTGAATCCGGGAGAAGGACCAATGAGCAGTTCTTC. This sequence encodes CACSESGRRTNEQFF. Using reference TRBV2 and TRBJ2-1 for the parts outside the CDR3, the full variable domain is EPEVTQTPSHQVTQMGQEVILRCVPISNHLYFYWYRQILGQKVEFLVSFYNNEISEKSEIFDDQFSVERPDGSNFTLKIRSTKLEDSAMYFCACSESGRRTNEQFFGPGTRLTVL.

This rearrangement joins TRBV9 to TRBJ2-2; D remains ambiguous. The CDR3 totals 14 residues. V lost 0 bases and J 7 bases, leaving 10 bases between the germline ends. Germline V gene sequence: CDR1 SGDLS, CDR2 YYNGEE. The CDR3 loop reads CASSVVGRNGELFF. The CDR3 bases are TGTGCCAGCAGCGTAGTCGGTCGTAACGGGGAGCTGTTTTTT.

This clone was detected once. The gene calls are TRBV5-4 and TRBJ2-4, with 7 bases aligning to TRBD2. Germline V gene sequence: CDR1 SGHNT, CDR2 YYREEE (reference sequence). The CDR3 is 15 amino acids. The J segment lost 1 base and the V segment lost 2 bases, leaving 3 bases of the junction unmatched. The CDR3 spells CASSFSGRAKNIQYF. CDR3 DNA: TGTGCCAGCAGCTTTAGCGGGCGGGCCAAAAACATTCAGTACTTC.

V usage is TRBV6-6 and J usage is TRBJ2-2, with D perhaps TRBD1 (5 bases). V lost 2 bases, J lost 7 bases, and 11 bases lay in between. The CDR3 loop spans 14 amino acids. The germline CDR1 and CDR2 sequences are MNHNY and SVGAGI (reference sequence). DNA for the CDR3: TGTGCCAGCAGTTACAGGGGTTTTGGCGGGGAGCTGTTTTTT. Translated: CASSYRGFGGELFF.

At least ten counts were recorded for this clone. V and J are TRBV4-2 and TRBJ2-7; tentatively, D is TRBD2 (5 bases). Germline values: CDR1 LGHNA, CDR2 YNFKEQ. This CDR3 spans 15 amino acids. Trimming shortened V by 0 bases and J by 0 bases, and 9 bases separated the two germline ends. CDR3 protein: CASSQDPSSSYEQYF. In DNA, the CDR3 is TGTGCCAGCAGCCAAGATCCTAGCAGCTCCTACGAGCAGTACTTC.

The V gene is TRBV28, the J gene TRBJ2-5; 10 nucleotides align to TRBD2. The length of the CDR3 is 14 residues. Per germline, CDR1 MDHEN and CDR2 SYDVKM. The V gene end was trimmed by 5 bases and the J gene end by 5 bases; junction bases not matched to a gene: 5. CDR3 protein: CASSPSGRGETQYF. The CDR3 DNA sequence: TGTGCCAGCAGTCCGAGCGGGAGGGGCGAGACCCAGTACTTC.

This clone was observed a handful of times. The V and J genes are TRBV7-3 and TRBJ2-3; 7 nucleotides match TRBD2. Trimming took 5 bases from V and 6 from J; bases not matched to a gene: 8. Germline CDR1 and CDR2: SGHTA and FQGTGA. The CDR3 spans 14 residues. The CDR3 DNA is TGTGCCAGCAGCCAAAGGGACTATCCGGATACGCAGTATTTT. Its protein is CASSQRDYPDTQYF.

As to this clone: Germline and junction disagree at one end, which may indicate a read error. The V call is TRBV20-1, the J call TRBJ1-1; no reliable D call. This CDR3 has 8 amino acids. CDR1 and CDR2 (germline): DFQATT, SNEGSKA (reference sequence). The CDR3 DNA reads as TGCAGTGCTAGACTGGGTCTCTTT. This gives the protein CSARLGLF.

This sequence joins TRBV25-1 and TRBJ2-1; TRBD1 aligns across 7 bases. Germline CDR1 and CDR2: MGHDK and SYGVNS. J was trimmed by 6 bases and V by 6 bases; bases with no gene match: 11. This CDR3 spans 15 amino acids. CDR3 sequence reads: CASRSRDRRLNEQFF. CDR3 sequence (DNA): TGTGCCAGCAGAAGCCGGGACAGACGTCTCAATGAGCAGTTCTTC.

The CDR3 loop is CSVFSSGDYNEQFF. CDR3 nucleotide sequence: TGCAGCGTCTTTTCTAGCGGGGACTACAATGAGCAGTTCTTC. The chain couples TRBV29-1 to TRBJ2-1; 9 positions agree with TRBD2. Trimming at V came to 6 bases and at J to 3 bases, leaving 6 bases not matched to a gene. The CDR3 length is 14 residues. Germline V lookup: CDR1 SQVTM, CDR2 ANQGSEA.

The chain employs TRBV7-6 and TRBJ2-2; D unresolved. V was shortened by 2 bases and J by 4 bases, with 14 bases between the two germline ends. Germline CDR1 and CDR2: SGHVS and FNYEAQ. The CDR3 has 16 residues. This CDR3 reads CASSLRSGVLTGELFF. The CDR3 bases are TGTGCCAGCAGCTTAAGGTCTGGGGTTCTCACCGGGGAGCTGTTTTTT.

This chain joins TRBV7-8 and TRBJ1-2; D call uncertain. The V and J ends lost 3 bases and 0 bases respectively, with 8 bases between them. This CDR3 comprises 14 residues. Germline V CDR1 and CDR2: SGHVS, FQNEAQ. For the CDR3, the DNA is TGTGCCAGCAGCTTCAGTCCAGCTAACTATGGCTACACCTTC. The encoded protein is CASSFSPANYGYTF.

Points on this clone: The sample contains more than one DNA sequence encoding this CDR3. The chain recombines TRBV19 with TRBJ2-2, with D uncertain. Germline V gene data show CDR1 as LNHDA and CDR2 as SQIVND (reference sequence). The CDR3 loop spans 14 amino acids. Trimming shortened V by 4 bases and J by 1 base, and 7 bases separated the two germline ends. The DNA for the CDR3 is TGTGCCAGTAGTAGATGGGGGAACACCGGGGAGCTGTTTTTT. This encodes CASSRWGNTGELFF.

The chain has TRBV27 and TRBJ2-3, with D perhaps given as TRBD1 or TRBD2 (5 bases each). V was trimmed by 6 bases and J by 5 bases, leaving 18 bases between them. CDR3 size: 15 residues. The V gene's germline CDR1 is MNHEY and CDR2 SMNVEV (reference sequence). The CDR3 spells CASSPGPKRIDTQYF. The DNA for the CDR3 is TGTGCCAGCAGCCCGGGACCGAAGCGGATAGATACGCAGTATTTT.

With respect to this clone: A single base separates this from a much larger clone, so it may be a read error. The same CDR3 can be traced to other DNA sequences in this sample. V and J are TRBV27 and TRBJ1-2, with D tentatively TRBD1 (5 bases). The germline gives CDR1 MNHEY, CDR2 SMNVEV (reference sequence). The CDR3 spans 15 residues. CDR3 sequence reads: CASRLSNIGGGGYTF. The CDR3 DNA follows: TGTGCCAGCAGGTTATCGAACATTGGGGGTGGGGGCTACACCTTC.

The V and J genes are TRBV5-1 and TRBJ1-1; D is unresolved. The V gene lost 0 bases and the J gene lost 5 bases, with 8 bases spanning the gap. The germline gives CDR1 SGHRS, CDR2 YFSETQ. The CDR3 is made up of 13 amino acids. CDR3 sequence: CASSLGSGTEAFF. The CDR3 DNA reads TGCGCCAGCAGCTTGGGTTCGGGGACTGAAGCTTTCTTT.

About this clone itself: A far more abundant clone sits one base away, making this likely a read error. Within the sample, other DNA sequences also encode this same CDR3. The chain couples TRBV6-1 to TRBJ2-7; 12 nucleotides align to TRBD1. The CDR3 runs 15 residues. V shed 3 bases and J 5 bases; nucleotides not matched to a gene: 5. Germline V lookup: CDR1 MNHNS, CDR2 SASEGT. CDR3 loop: CASSESGTGGNEQYF. DNA for the CDR3: TGTGCCAGCAGTGAGAGCGGGACAGGGGGCAACGAGCAGTACTTC.